The following is a TCR beta chain sequence with its context. Antigen: not known. The CDR3 covers 13 residues. V dropped 6 bases and J dropped 3 bases, with 11 bases sitting between them. CDR1 is LNHDA, CDR2 SQIVND, per germline (reference sequence). Sequencing was performed with immunoSEQ multiplex PCR; in TCRdb, only in-frame clones are kept and a portion is missing. Here the sample spans roughly 150,000 clones, around nine tenths being singletons. This sample is drawn from a study of T cell responses to AZD1222 COVID-19 vaccine. Study findings and constraints: Increases in Spike-specific TCR breadth and depth were seen after two AZD1222 doses. The donor cohort was predominantly white British with a female majority, and clonal diversity may have been underestimated. Repertoires were collected only later (after the peak T cell response had occurred).

The rearrangement uses TRBV19 and TRBJ1-2, with D possibly matching TRBD1 (5 bases). The sample was peripheral blood, taken 28 days after the second AZD1222 dose. The receptor was isolated from an adult who received the AZD1222 COVID-19 vaccine. The CDR3 protein is CASRDRDHYGYTF. Written as DNA, the CDR3 is TGTGCCAGTAGGGACCGGGACCACTATGGCTACACCTTC. Full variable domain (outside the CDR3, taken from reference TRBV19 and TRBJ1-2): DGGITQSPKYLFRKEGQNVTLSCEQNLNHDAMYWYRQDPGQGLRLIYYSQIVNDFQKGDIAEGYSVSREKKESFPLTVTSAQKNPTAFYLCASRDRDHYGYTFGSGTRLTVV.